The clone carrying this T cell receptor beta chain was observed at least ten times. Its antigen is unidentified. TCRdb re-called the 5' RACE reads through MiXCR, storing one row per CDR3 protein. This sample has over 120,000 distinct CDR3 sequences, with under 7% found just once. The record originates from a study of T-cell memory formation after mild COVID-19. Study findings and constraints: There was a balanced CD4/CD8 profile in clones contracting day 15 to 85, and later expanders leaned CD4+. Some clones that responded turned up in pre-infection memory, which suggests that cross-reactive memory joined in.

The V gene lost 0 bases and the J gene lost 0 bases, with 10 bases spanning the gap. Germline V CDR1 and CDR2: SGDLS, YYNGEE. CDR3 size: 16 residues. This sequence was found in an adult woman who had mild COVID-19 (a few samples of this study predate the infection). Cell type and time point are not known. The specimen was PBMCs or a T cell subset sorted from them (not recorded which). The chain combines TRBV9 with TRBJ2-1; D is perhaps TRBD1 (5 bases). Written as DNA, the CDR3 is TGTGCCAGCAGCGTAGGACAGTTCTACTCCTACAATGAGCAGTTCTTC. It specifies CASSVGQFYSYNEQFF.